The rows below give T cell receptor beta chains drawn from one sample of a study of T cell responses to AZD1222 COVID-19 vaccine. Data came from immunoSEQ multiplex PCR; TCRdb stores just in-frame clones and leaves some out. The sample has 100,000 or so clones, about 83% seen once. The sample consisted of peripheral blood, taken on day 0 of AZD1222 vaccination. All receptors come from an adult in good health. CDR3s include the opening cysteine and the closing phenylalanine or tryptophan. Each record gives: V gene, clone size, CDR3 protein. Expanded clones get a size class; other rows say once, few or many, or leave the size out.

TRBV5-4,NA,CASSLKTGYLPMYGYTF
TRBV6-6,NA,CASSYLNEAFF
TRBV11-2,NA,CASSSEISGFEAFF
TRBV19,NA,CASSILLAGGPFSYEQYF
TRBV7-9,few,CASSLRLQGETGELFF
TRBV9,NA,CASSAGTENSPLHF
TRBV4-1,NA,CASSPPGLLQYF
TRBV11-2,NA,CASSLRGAGGIYEQYF
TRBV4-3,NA,CASSQDRVAGVYEQYF
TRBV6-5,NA,CASSLLQGTQLYGYTF
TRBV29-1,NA,CSVDAGGGSGPRIWGEQYF
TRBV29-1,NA,CSVRIGGGRETQYF
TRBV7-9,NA,CASTPGRANTEAFF
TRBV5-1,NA,CASKYGETYEQYF
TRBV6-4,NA,CASSPHDREGAFF
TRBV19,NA,CASSTTSFAGTGSYNEQFF
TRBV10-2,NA,CASSGGSYEQYF
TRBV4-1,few,CASSQDRTSGDNEQFF
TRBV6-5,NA,CASSYLSQGQETQYF
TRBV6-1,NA,CASSEARGASGYTF
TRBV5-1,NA,CASSSDSYYEQYF
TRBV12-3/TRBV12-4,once,CASSLGADIQAFF
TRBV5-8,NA,CASSRRSNQPQHF
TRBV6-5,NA,CASRGTGGGNQPQHF
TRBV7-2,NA,CASSPDQLFYGYTF
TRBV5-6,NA,CASSPWTGSHIQYF
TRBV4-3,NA,CASSQVGGRDHYEQYF
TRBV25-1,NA,CASTPGVRNTEAFF
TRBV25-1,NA,CASSRKGTMNTEAFF
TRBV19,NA,CASSTDPGQFVPEAFF
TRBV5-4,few,CASSQTPSTDTQYF
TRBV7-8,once,CASSLEGESQFF
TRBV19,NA,CASSTTGIGANVLTF
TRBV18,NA,CASSRMGQAYEQYF
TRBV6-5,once,CASMRGRGNQNEQFF
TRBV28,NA,CASSPGDRGMETQYF
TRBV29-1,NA,CSVERPPGQGVDEQFF
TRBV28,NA,CASIGPVYNEQFF
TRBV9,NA,CASSVGGSLPNEQFF
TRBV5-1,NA,CASKEWGALDEQYF
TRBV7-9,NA,CASSLLLPATRTFYGYTF
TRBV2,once,CASSRSQGTRTEAFF
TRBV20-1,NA,CSAPVHYEQYF
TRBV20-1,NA,CSASSSSSGANVLTF
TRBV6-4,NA,CASSDGVGLKAFF
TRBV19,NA,CASTRTVLSGYTF
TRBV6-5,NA,CATNPTLGGNYGYTF
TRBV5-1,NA,CASSLEGGRGDEQYF
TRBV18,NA,CASSPGRDEQYF
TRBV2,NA,CASSVYGTGETQYF